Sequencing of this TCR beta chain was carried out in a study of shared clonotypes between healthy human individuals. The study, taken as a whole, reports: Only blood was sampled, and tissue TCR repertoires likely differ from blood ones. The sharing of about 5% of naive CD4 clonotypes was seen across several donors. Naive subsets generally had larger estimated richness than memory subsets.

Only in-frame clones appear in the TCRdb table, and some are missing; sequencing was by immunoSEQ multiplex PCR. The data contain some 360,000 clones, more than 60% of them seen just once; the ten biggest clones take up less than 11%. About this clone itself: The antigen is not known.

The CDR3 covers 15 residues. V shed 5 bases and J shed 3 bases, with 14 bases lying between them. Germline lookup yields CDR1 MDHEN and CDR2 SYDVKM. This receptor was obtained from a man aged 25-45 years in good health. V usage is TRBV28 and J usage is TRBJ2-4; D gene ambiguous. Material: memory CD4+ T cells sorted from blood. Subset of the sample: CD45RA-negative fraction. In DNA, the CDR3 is TGTGCCAGCAGTCCCCGCGGTAGAGTCAAAAACATTCAGTACTTC. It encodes CASSPRGRVKNIQYF.